The 17 T cell receptor beta chains below come from one sample, sequenced in a study of blood T cell repertoires in COVID-19. Profiling relied on immunoSEQ multiplex PCR, and the TCRdb table lists in-frame clones only, not all of them. The top ten clones hold roughly 4.6% of a sample with some 220,000 clones, 75% to 85% of them seen once. Sequencing input: peripheral blood. These receptor sequences come from a man over 45 with COVID-19, enrolled during active disease.

This chain links TRBV27 with TRBJ1-1; 7 bases agree with TRBD1. After removal of 3 bases from V and 1 base from J, the junction contained 2 bases not matched to a gene. CDR3 length: 14 residues. Germline CDR1 reads MNHEY; CDR2 reads SMNVEV (reference sequence). CDR3 sequence reads: CASSFRQGNTEAFF. In DNA form, the CDR3 reads TGTGCCAGCAGTTTTCGACAGGGGAACACTGAAGCTTTCTTT.

This chain joins TRBV11-2 and TRBJ2-2; the D gene is possibly TRBD2 (6 bases). CDR1 is SGHAT, CDR2 FQNNGV, per germline. The CDR3 runs 15 residues. The V and J ends lost 10 bases and 7 bases respectively, with 22 bases between them. Here the CDR3 reads CATTGEWPLGGELFF. The DNA for the CDR3 is TGTGCCACCACGGGAGAGTGGCCCCTGGGCGGGGAGCTGTTTTTT.

The V call is TRBV5-1, the J call TRBJ1-1; D not resolved. The CDR3 covers 14 residues. Germline V lookup: CDR1 SGHRS, CDR2 YFSETQ. The V and J ends lost 2 bases and 1 base respectively, with 9 bases between them. In DNA form, the CDR3 reads TGCGCCAGCAGCTTCGGGCGGGGGAACACTGAAGCTTTCTTT. This gives the protein CASSFGRGNTEAFF.

This clone was seen a single time. The V gene is TRBV19, the J gene TRBJ2-1; 7 bases are shared with TRBD2. The V segment lost 7 bases and the J segment 7 bases; nucleotides outside the gene matches: 13. Germline V gene sequence: CDR1 LNHDA, CDR2 SQIVND (reference sequence). The CDR3 totals 15 residues. The CDR3 region has the DNA TGTGCCAGTACGGACCGGGACTTCGGGGGGAATGAGCAGTTCTTC. Amino acid sequence: CASTDRDFGGNEQFF.

The chain joins TRBV7-9 to TRBJ1-1, with TRBD1 matching over 8 bases. V was clipped by 4 bases and J by 4 bases; unmatched bases: 8. This CDR3 is 15 amino acids long. The germline gives CDR1 SEHNR, CDR2 FQNEAQ (reference sequence). The DNA for the CDR3 is TGTGCCAGCAGCTCCCGGTCCAGGGGGCTCACTGAAGCTTTCTTT. This encodes CASSSRSRGLTEAFF.

This chain links TRBV19 with TRBJ1-2, with D perhaps TRBD1 (5 bases). V was cut by 3 bases and J by 5 bases, with 10 bases left in between. Germline V gives CDR1 LNHDA, CDR2 SQIVND (reference sequence). The CDR3 has 13 residues. In nucleotides, the CDR3 is TGTGCCAGTAGTATGACAGTAACATATGGCTACACCTTC. Encoded protein: CASSMTVTYGYTF. Together with reference TRBV19 and TRBJ1-2, the CDR3 gives the full variable domain: DGGITQSPKYLFRKEGQNVTLSCEQNLNHDAMYWYRQDPGQGLRLIYYSQIVNDFQKGDIAEGYSVSREKKESFPLTVTSAQKNPTAFYLCASSMTVTYGYTFGSGTRLTVV.

The chain carries TRBV6-2 or TRBV6-3 and TRBJ2-5; TRBD2 aligns across 11 bases. J lost 3 bases, V lost 5 bases, and 11 bases had no gene match. The CDR3 runs to 17 residues. In germline, CDR1 is MNHEY, CDR2 SVGEGT. CDR3 sequence reads: CASSQGTSGLKEETQYF. The DNA of the CDR3 is TGTGCCAGCAGTCAAGGGACTAGCGGCCTCAAAGAAGAGACCCAGTACTTC.

The chain recombines TRBV27 with TRBJ2-2, with 9 bases aligning to TRBD1. CDR3 size: 15 residues. Germline V gene lookup returns CDR1 MNHEY and CDR2 SMNVEV (reference sequence). Trimming cost V 6 bases and J 5 bases; bases outside gene matches: 7. Here the CDR3 reads CASRRTGAGTGELFF. As DNA, the CDR3 is TGTGCCAGCAGAAGGACAGGGGCGGGGACCGGGGAGCTGTTTTTT.

This sequence joins TRBV12-2 and TRBJ2-3; the table gives TRBD2 as D, unverified against the DNA. TRBV12-2 is noted as a pseudogene. The CDR3 runs to 17 residues. The CDR3 nucleotides read TGTGCAAGTCGCTTAGCGCTAGGCGTCGCCTTCACAGATACGCAGTATTTT. Amino acids: CASRLALGVAFTDTQYF.

This clone has more than one count but fewer than ten. The rearrangement joins TRBV2 to TRBJ2-7; no firm D call. V dropped 1 base and J dropped 6 bases, with 7 bases sitting between them. Germline lookup yields CDR1 SNHLY and CDR2 FYNNEI. This CDR3 is built from 12 residues. The CDR3 DNA reads TGTGCCAGCAGTGAAGGGGCTCTCGAGCAGTACTTC. Its translation: CASSEGALEQYF. Together with reference TRBV2 and TRBJ2-7, the CDR3 gives the full variable domain: EPEVTQTPSHQVTQMGQEVILRCVPISNHLYFYWYRQILGQKVEFLVSFYNNEISEKSEIFDDQFSVERPDGSNFTLKIRSTKLEDSAMYFCASSEGALEQYFGPGTRLTVT.

The chain has TRBV13 and TRBJ2-5; possible D gene TRBD1, 6 bases. The CDR3 loop spans 16 amino acids. Germline V lookup: CDR1 PRHDT, CDR2 FYEKMQ (reference sequence). The V end lost 2 bases, the J end lost 4 bases, and 17 bases lay between the germline ends. The CDR3 region has the DNA TGTGCCAGCAGCTTACAGGGGAGAGGGATAAGAGAGACCCAGTACTTC. This encodes CASSLQGRGIRETQYF.

The chain combines TRBV5-1 with TRBJ2-7; 8 bases map to TRBD2. CDR3 length: 15 amino acids. Germline CDR1 reads SGHRS; CDR2 reads YFSETQ. V lost 4 bases, J lost 6 bases, and 12 bases stayed unmatched. Here the CDR3 reads CASSPKGLVVPEQYF. The CDR3 DNA is TGCGCCAGCAGCCCCAAGGGACTAGTAGTACCCGAGCAGTACTTC.

Comments on this clone: Other nucleotide sequences in the sample specify the same CDR3. The chain uses TRBV11-2 and TRBJ1-1, with a possible D match to TRBD1 (5 bases). The CDR3 length is 12 residues. Trimming cost V 3 bases and J 7 bases, with 9 bases left between them. Germline V gene data show CDR1 as SGHAT and CDR2 as FQNNGV. In DNA form, the CDR3 reads TGTGCCAGCAGCTTGATCCAGGGTGAAGCTTTCTTT. Residues: CASSLIQGEAFF.

The rearrangement joins TRBV7-3 to TRBJ1-1; tentatively, D is TRBD1 (5 bases). Per the germline V gene, CDR1 is SGHTA and CDR2 is FQGTGA. V lost 1 base, J lost 2 bases, and 11 bases lay in between. The CDR3 covers 15 residues. The CDR3 coding sequence is TGTGCCAGCAGCTTAAGCAGGGCAGGAAACACTGAAGCTTTCTTT. It is translated as CASSLSRAGNTEAFF.

The gene calls are TRBV7-2 and TRBJ1-3; D gene unclear. CDR1 is SGHTA, CDR2 FQGNSA, per germline. V was pared by 3 bases and J by 0 bases, with 9 bases between. This CDR3 comprises 15 residues. The chain's CDR3 is CASSFFSSSGNTIYF. CDR3 DNA sequence: TGTGCCAGCAGCTTTTTCTCCAGCTCTGGAAACACCATATATTTT.

This clone was recorded once. V gene TRBV30 combines with J gene TRBJ1-3, with TRBD1 matching over 7 bases. The CDR3 covers 14 residues. V shed 5 bases, J shed 0 bases, and the junction held 4 bases outside the gene matches. Germline loops: CDR1 GTSNPN, CDR2 SVGIG (reference sequence). The CDR3 protein is CAWSGGYSGNTIYF. CDR3 nucleotide sequence: TGTGCCTGGTCAGGGGGTTACTCTGGAAACACCATATATTTT.

V gene TRBV30 combines with J gene TRBJ2-5; 9 bases line up with TRBD2. CDR3 length equals 16 residues. Germline V gene data show CDR1 as GTSNPN and CDR2 as SVGIG (reference sequence). V was clipped by 1 base and J by 1 base; unmatched bases: 7. The CDR3 region is CAWSGLAGGAQETQYF. The CDR3 DNA reads TGTGCCTGGAGTGGTCTGGCGGGGGGGGCCCAAGAGACCCAGTACTTC.